A single sample gave rise to the 30 T cell receptor beta chains below, sequenced in a study of T-cell memory formation after mild COVID-19. TCRdb redid the calling of the 5' RACE reads with MiXCR, one entry per CDR3 protein. The profile shows 250,000 to 300,000 distinct CDR3 sequences, 15% to 20% of them singletons. Sequenced: PBMCs or a T cell subset sorted from them (not recorded which). These receptors were obtained from a man aged 18 to 30 who had mild COVID-19 (a few samples of this study predate the infection). Cell type and time point are not known.

The chain uses TRBV6-2 or TRBV6-3 and TRBJ2-7; D call uncertain. Between the trimmed V and J ends, which lost 6 bases and 0 bases, there was a span of 9 bases. The CDR3 is made up of 13 amino acids. Per the germline V gene, CDR1 is MNHEY and CDR2 is SVGEGT. In DNA form, the CDR3 reads TGTGCCAGCAGCCGAGACAACTCCTACGAGCAGTACGTC. It yields the protein CASSRDNSYEQYV.

This clonotype was detected a few times. The chain carries TRBV2 and TRBJ1-2; D not certain. Germline V gene sequence: CDR1 SNHLY, CDR2 FYNNEI. The V end was cut by 6 bases, the J end by 2 bases, with 4 bases between. This CDR3 is built from 11 residues. Here the CDR3 DNA reads TGTGCCAGCAGGCAGAACTATGGCTACACCTTC. This gives the protein CASRQNYGYTF. The full variable domain, its missing parts supplied by reference TRBV2 and TRBJ1-2, is EPEVTQTPSHQVTQMGQEVILRCVPISNHLYFYWYRQILGQKVEFLVSFYNNEISEKSEIFDDQFSVERPDGSNFTLKIRSTKLEDSAMYFCASRQNYGYTFGSGTRLTVV.

The chain has TRBV6-2 or TRBV6-3 and TRBJ1-5; D is unresolved. Germline CDR1 reads MNHEY; CDR2 reads SVGEGT. The CDR3 runs 12 residues. The V end was cut by 1 base, the J end by 7 bases, with 5 bases between. The CDR3 region has the DNA TGTGCCAGCAGTTACTGGGGACAGCCCCAGCATTTT. As protein: CASSYWGQPQHF.

The V and J genes are TRBV7-2 and TRBJ1-1; D is unresolved. Germline values: CDR1 SGHTA, CDR2 FQGNSA. V was shortened by 3 bases and J by 5 bases, with 16 bases between the two germline ends. The CDR3 extends over 15 amino acids. The CDR3 spells CASSFFSGSGTEAFF. CDR3 nucleotides: TGTGCCAGCAGCTTCTTCAGCGGATCGGGAACTGAAGCTTTCTTT.

This clonotype was observed a handful of times. The chain combines TRBV15 with TRBJ2-5, with TRBD1 matching over 9 bases. CDR3 length equals 16 residues. V shed 4 bases, J shed 3 bases, and the junction held 9 bases outside the gene matches. Germline-derived CDR1 and CDR2 are LNHNV and YYDKDF (reference sequence). Here the CDR3 DNA reads TGTGCCACCAGCACCGGGACAGGGCTGGGGGAAGAGACCCAGTACTTC. The encoded protein is CATSTGTGLGEETQYF.

This clonotype was seen a few times. The rearrangement joins TRBV4-1 to TRBJ1-5; maybe TRBD1 (6 bases). CDR1 and CDR2 from the germline V gene are MGHRA and YSYEKL. The CDR3 sequence is 15 residues long. The V and J ends lost 1 base and 6 bases respectively, with 13 bases between them. The CDR3 bases are TGCGCCAGCAGCCAAGGGGGGCTCGGGACTCAGCCCCAGCATTTT. Translation: CASSQGGLGTQPQHF.

This clonotype was observed many times. CDR3 bases: TGTGCCAGCAGTTACTCGAGACTAGCGGGGGCACAAGAGACCCAGTACTTC. It codes for CASSYSRLAGAQETQYF. The V and J genes are TRBV6-6 and TRBJ2-5; 12 bases match TRBD2. After removal of 0 bases from V and 2 bases from J, the junction contained 4 bases not matched to a gene. Looked up from germline, CDR1 is MNHNY and CDR2 is SVGAGI (reference sequence). CDR3 length: 17 residues.

The V call is TRBV6-2 or TRBV6-3, the J call TRBJ2-7; D unresolved. The length of the CDR3 is 13 residues. Germline V gives CDR1 MNHEY, CDR2 SVGEGT. With 10 bases removed from V and 0 bases from J, the gap between germline ends came to 13 bases. CDR3 in amino acids: CAISRTSSYEQYF. For the CDR3, the DNA is TGTGCCATATCTAGGACCAGCTCCTACGAGCAGTACTTC.

A few counts support this clonotype. This chain links TRBV13 with TRBJ1-1; 7 bases line up with TRBD1. V lost 5 bases to trimming and J lost 3 bases; unmatched junction nucleotides: 12. The CDR3 spans 16 residues. The germline V gene has CDR1 PRHDT and CDR2 FYEKMQ (reference sequence). The CDR3 is CASSPGQSFRDTEAFF. CDR3 nucleotides: TGTGCCAGCAGCCCGGGACAGTCTTTTAGGGACACTGAAGCTTTCTTT.

This clonotype showed up just a few times. The chain is built from TRBV20-1 and TRBJ2-1; TRBD2 aligns across 9 bases. Germline loops: CDR1 DFQATT, CDR2 SNEGSKA (reference sequence). The CDR3 extends over 17 amino acids. V gave up 5 bases and J gave up 4 bases; unmatched junction bases: 15. CDR3 sequence (DNA): TGCAGTGCTGCCGGTGAAGCGGGGGGCAAAGGGTACAATGAGCAGTTCTTC. Translation: CSAAGEAGGKGYNEQFF.

This clonotype was counted a few times. The genes are TRBV4-3 and TRBJ1-2; D call uncertain. V was pared by 0 bases and J by 5 bases, with 19 bases between. The CDR3 is 17 residues long. CDR1 and CDR2 (germline): LGHNA, YSLEER. DNA for the CDR3: TGCGCCAGCAGCCAAGATGCCCGGAAGGAGGTCCGTTATGGCTACACCTTC. Translation: CASSQDARKEVRYGYTF.

The genes are TRBV14 and TRBJ1-6, with 7 bases that match TRBD1. The V segment lost 4 bases and the J segment 5 bases; nucleotides outside the gene matches: 5. Per germline, CDR1 SGHDN and CDR2 FVKESK. CDR3 length equals 15 residues. DNA of the CDR3: TGTGCCAGCAGCCCTCAGCAGGGGGATAATTCACCCCTCCACTTT. It is translated as CASSPQQGDNSPLHF.

V is TRBV6-2 or TRBV6-3 and J is TRBJ2-1, with D unclear. The germline V gene encodes CDR1 MNHEY and CDR2 SVGEGT. The CDR3 spans 15 residues. The V end was cut by 0 bases, the J end by 5 bases, with 11 bases between. CDR3 region: CASSYSARTDNEQFF. The CDR3, as DNA: TGTGCCAGCAGTTACTCCGCAAGAACTGACAATGAGCAGTTCTTC.

This clonotype was seen a few times. V gene TRBV12-3 or TRBV12-4 combines with J gene TRBJ2-1, with TRBD2 matching 8 bases. The CDR3 is made up of 16 amino acids. V shed 6 bases and J 2 bases; nucleotides not matched to a gene: 9. CDR3 nucleotides: TGTGCCAGCAGCCCTAGCTACGGGGGGGCCTACAATGAGCAGTTCTTC. It codes for CASSPSYGGAYNEQFF.

The table lists this clonotype with a few counts. The chain couples TRBV4-2 to TRBJ1-2; possible D gene TRBD1, 5 bases. The CDR3 totals 15 residues. Trimming left V 0 bases short and J 3 bases short, with 11 bases between. Germline-derived CDR1 and CDR2 are LGHNA and YNFKEQ. The chain's CDR3 is CASSQEGQTDYGYTF. CDR3 coding DNA: TGTGCCAGCAGCCAAGAAGGGCAGACAGACTATGGCTACACCTTC.

The V and J genes are TRBV5-1 and TRBJ2-1, with 7 nucleotides matching TRBD1. Germline CDR1 is SGHRS and CDR2 is YFSETQ. The CDR3 loop spans 15 amino acids. V lost 4 bases to trimming and J lost 6 bases; unmatched junction nucleotides: 10. CDR3 DNA: TGCGCCAGCAGCGTTCGACCGACAGGGTGCAATGAGCAGTTCTTC. It codes for CASSVRPTGCNEQFF. The whole variable domain, remainder taken from reference TRBV5-1 and TRBJ2-1, is KAGVTQTPRYLIKTRGQQVTLSCSPISGHRSVSWYQQTPGQGLQFLFEYFSETQRNKGNFPGRFSGRQFSNSRSEMNVSTLELGDSALYLCASSVRPTGCNEQFFGPGTRLTVL.

This sequence joins TRBV15 and TRBJ2-3; D uncertain. Per germline, CDR1 LNHNV and CDR2 YYDKDF (reference sequence). The CDR3 consists of 14 residues. V shed 2 bases and J shed 2 bases, with 8 bases lying between them. The CDR3 sequence is CATSRPFSTDTQYF. CDR3 in DNA: TGTGCCACCAGCAGACCTTTCTCCACAGATACGCAGTATTTT.

This clonotype was counted between two and nine times. The genes are TRBV12-3 or TRBV12-4 and TRBJ2-7, with D perhaps matching TRBD2 (6 bases). V lost 6 bases and J 1 base, leaving 19 bases between the germline ends. This CDR3 contains 16 residues. The CDR3 DNA reads TGTGCCAGCAGCTGCCACCTCCGGGACTCATCCTACGAGCAGTACGTC. Its protein is CASSCHLRDSSYEQYV.

V and J are TRBV6-5 and TRBJ2-5, with 9 bases lining up with TRBD2. Germline CDR1 and CDR2: MNHEY and SVGAGI. The junction had 6 bases not matched to a gene; V was cut back by 6 bases and J by 4 bases. This CDR3 spans 14 amino acids. For the CDR3, the DNA is TGTGCCAGCAGGCAGGGACTAGCCGGAGAGACCCAGTACTTC. It specifies CASRQGLAGETQYF.

This clonotype was seen a few times. V gene TRBV10-3 combines with J gene TRBJ2-4; D tentatively reads TRBD1 or TRBD2 (5 bases each). CDR3 size: 13 residues. The germline CDR1 and CDR2 sequences are ENHRY and SYGVKD. Trimming removed 4 bases at V and 5 bases at J, with 9 bases between. The CDR3 DNA follows: TGTGCCATCAGTGCCAGGGACGAAAACATTCAGTACTTC. Translated: CAISARDENIQYF.

This clonotype occurred a few times. The V and J genes are TRBV4-1 and TRBJ1-2; the match to TRBD1 covers 7 bases. J was trimmed by 7 bases and V by 0 bases; bases with no gene match: 11. Germline V CDR1 and CDR2: MGHRA, YSYEKL. This CDR3 region has 16 residues. The CDR3 protein is CASSQDEFGQEGGYTF. For the CDR3, the DNA is TGCGCCAGCAGCCAAGATGAGTTTGGACAGGAGGGTGGCTACACCTTC.

This clonotype has more than one count but fewer than ten. This chain links TRBV7-9 with TRBJ1-2; D remains unclear. Germline CDR1 and CDR2: SEHNR and FQNEAQ (reference sequence). V was cut by 5 bases and J by 3 bases, with 10 bases left in between. The CDR3 totals 13 residues. The CDR3 bases are TGTGCCAGCAGCCACCAGGACTACTATGGCTACACCTTC. Translated, it gives CASSHQDYYGYTF.

This clonotype has at least ten counts. The chain combines TRBV4-1 with TRBJ1-1; no reliable D call. Germline V lookup: CDR1 MGHRA, CDR2 YSYEKL. Trimming cost V 3 bases and J 6 bases, with 8 bases left between them. This CDR3 region has 12 residues. In DNA form, the CDR3 reads TGCGCCAGCAGCCACGGGGATCCTGAAGCTTTCTTT. This gives the protein CASSHGDPEAFF.

This clonotype was recorded many times. The chain uses TRBV5-5 and TRBJ2-3; the match to TRBD1 covers 9 bases. In germline, CDR1 is SGHKS, CDR2 YYEKEE (reference sequence). The CDR3 length is 15 residues. V lost 3 bases to trimming and J lost 3 bases; unmatched junction nucleotides: 5. This chain's CDR3 is CASSWTGDRTDTQYF. The DNA for the CDR3 is TGTGCCAGCAGCTGGACAGGGGATAGAACAGATACGCAGTATTTT. Full variable domain (missing parts from reference TRBV5-5 and TRBJ2-3): DAGVTQSPTHLIKTRGQQVTLRCSPISGHKSVSWYQQVLGQGPQFIFQYYEKEERGRGNFPDRFSARQFPNYSSELNVNALLLGDSALYLCASSWTGDRTDTQYFGPGTRLTVL.

This clonotype was counted a few times. The chain links TRBV7-3 to TRBJ2-5; 7 nucleotides agree with TRBD2. Germline lookup yields CDR1 SGHTA and CDR2 FQGTGA. The V gene end was trimmed by 4 bases and the J gene end by 2 bases; junction bases not matched to a gene: 10. The CDR3 sequence is 16 residues long. The DNA of the CDR3 is TGTGCCAGCAGCTCGGGAGGACACCGGATTCAAGAGACCCAGTACTTC. It codes for CASSSGGHRIQETQYF. Filled out from reference TRBV7-3 and TRBJ2-5, the complete variable domain reads GAGVSQTPSNKVTEKGKYVELRCDPISGHTALYWYRQSLGQGPEFLIYFQGTGAADDSGLPNDRFFAVRPEGSVSTLKIQRTERGDSAVYLCASSSGGHRIQETQYFGPGTRLLVL.

This clonotype came up a few times. V is TRBV6-6 and J is TRBJ2-7; either TRBD1 or TRBD2 may fit D (5 bases each). This CDR3 spans 15 amino acids. Germline-derived CDR1 and CDR2 are MNHNY and SVGAGI (reference sequence). V lost 5 bases and J lost 0, with 14 bases in between. The CDR3 spells CASSQRDGPSYEQYF. The DNA for the CDR3 is TGTGCCAGCAGTCAGAGGGACGGACCCTCCTACGAGCAGTACTTC.

The rearrangement links TRBV7-9 to TRBJ2-7, with TRBD1 matching over 10 bases. The CDR3 totals 13 residues. Per the germline V gene, CDR1 is SEHNR and CDR2 is FQNEAQ (reference sequence). V lost 5 bases and J lost 8; bases outside the gene matches: 6. The CDR3 protein is CASSLTGGLQQYV. The CDR3 DNA reads TGTGCCAGCAGCCTGACAGGGGGCCTCCAGCAGTACGTC.

Details on this clonotype: The limits of the CDR3 on the DNA are not certain, so only TCRdb's listed CDR3 is given. The chain employs TRBV7-2 and TRBJ2-2; the D call in the table, TRBD2, was not verified against the DNA. Germline lookup yields CDR1 SGHTA and CDR2 FQGNSA. The CDR3 contains 16 residues when both ends are counted. CDR3 protein: CASSHPLGAAPGSCFF.

This clonotype was counted ten times or more. The rearrangement links TRBV7-2 to TRBJ1-2; TRBD1 might be the D (5 bases). Germline assignment: CDR1 SGHTA and CDR2 FQGNSA. CDR3 length equals 15 residues. V shed 1 base and J shed 0 bases, with 9 bases lying between them. The CDR3 DNA reads as TGTGCCAGCAGCTTAGATCGAGGGGCTAACTATGGCTACACCTTC. Protein: CASSLDRGANYGYTF. Using reference TRBV7-2 and TRBJ1-2 for the parts outside the CDR3, the full variable domain is GAGVSQSPSNKVTEKGKDVELRCDPISGHTALYWYRQSLGQGLEFLIYFQGNSAPDKSGLPSDRFSAERTGGSVSTLTIQRTQQEDSAVYLCASSLDRGANYGYTFGSGTRLTVV.

The table lists this clonotype with a few counts. The chain employs TRBV6-6 and TRBJ2-1, with 8 bases aligning to TRBD1. The length of the CDR3 is 14 residues. V was pared by 10 bases and J by 4 bases, with 9 bases of the junction left unmatched. CDR1 is MNHNY, CDR2 SVGAGI, per germline (reference sequence). CDR3 coding DNA: TGTGCCACAGCCCAGGGGGCTTGGTACAATGAGCAGTTCTTC. It translates to CATAQGAWYNEQFF.